This TCR beta chain was sequenced for a study of control samples from healthy donors and cancer patients (dated by TCRdb to 2018 to 2020). Notes on this clone: The target of this receptor is not known. No base qualities exist here, and no much larger clone lies one base off it.

Preparation of the library involved the immunoSEQ multiplex PCR assay. In its TCRdb copy, this immuneACCESS table keeps in-frame sequences only and misses some clones. Where compared with another copy, unresolved V genes explain less than half of these, and the others have no known cause. The sample has roughly 100,000 clones on record, roughly 92% of them singletons. The ten most abundant clones make up less than 3.5% of the sample. Material: blood. The receptor was derived from a human donor in good health. The donor label of this sample is uncertain.

For the CDR3, the sequence is CASKAGTGQRGANVLTF. In nucleotide form, the sequence is TGTGCCAGTAAGGCCGGGACAGGGCAACGTGGGGCCAACGTCCTGACTTTC. In this chain, TRBV27 is recombined with TRBJ2-6; TRBD1 matches 9 bases in the middle. V is trimmed back by 9 bases and J by 3 bases, and the junction contains 12 bases that no gene match accounts for. The CDR3 numbers 17 residues from cysteine through phenylalanine. The CDR3 DNA has 51 bases and is translated from base 1. CDR1 and CDR2 are read off the germline V gene (reference sequence) as MNHEY and SMNVEV.